The 12 T cell receptor beta chains below all came from one sample that was sequenced in a study of kidney transplant recipient with SARS-CoV-2 infection. TCRdb itself ran the reads through MiXCR, one entry per CDR3 protein. Of roughly 250,000 distinct CDR3 sequences listed, about 30% were seen once; the top ten hold less than 8.5%. The sequencing here drew on a blood sample, taken at baseline and on day 111 from a kidney transplant recipient. These receptors were taken from a male patient aged 25-45 years who had COVID-19 and was a kidney transplant recipient. Some T cells may be supplied by the graft donor.

This clonotype was seen repeatedly, ten times or more. The rearrangement uses TRBV27 and TRBJ1-5, with D possibly TRBD1 on 5 matching bases. Germline CDR1 MNHEY, CDR2 SMNVEV (reference sequence). The CDR3 length is 14 residues. Trimming stripped 4 bases from V and 2 bases from J, with 9 bases between. The CDR3 DNA reads as TGTGCCAGCAGTTGGGGCGAAGGCAATCAGCCCCAGCATTTT. It codes for CASSWGEGNQPQHF.

Concerning this clonotype: The junction departs from germline at one end; a sequencing error may be responsible. The J gene is TRBJ2-2, the V gene TRBV5-4; D is perhaps TRBD2 (5 bases). Germline V CDR1 and CDR2: SGHNT, YYREEE (reference sequence). The CDR3 has 16 amino acids. DNA of the CDR3: TGTGCCAGCGGCTTGAACCTGGGAGAAGCCGCCGGGGAGCTGTTTTTT. Amino acids: CASGLNLGEAAGELFF.

Points on this clonotype: This could be a read error, since a much larger clone is one nucleotide away. This chain links TRBV5-1 with TRBJ2-1; tentatively, D is TRBD2 (5 bases). This CDR3 region has 12 residues. Germline CDR1 reads SGHRS; CDR2 reads YFSETQ. The CDR3: CTSSPGSYEQFF. Written as DNA, the CDR3 is TGCACCAGCAGCCCGGGGAGTTATGAGCAGTTCTTC.

Remarks on this clonotype: This may stem from a read error, because a much larger clone lies one nucleotide away. J is TRBJ1-2 and V is TRBV25-1; 8 bases line up with TRBD1. CDR3 size: 14 residues. In germline, CDR1 is MGHDK, CDR2 SYGVNS. With 8 bases clipped from V and 9 bases from J, the junction kept 14 bases outside the gene matches. In DNA, the CDR3 is TGTGCCAGCGGGACAGGAGGGGGGCTGCGTAGCTACACCTTC. It yields the protein CASGTGGGLRSYTF.

This clonotype appeared many times. V gene TRBV3-1 combines with J gene TRBJ2-1; 10 bases match TRBD2. The germline gives CDR1 LGHDT, CDR2 YNNKEL (reference sequence). The CDR3 is 16 amino acids. V lost 4 bases, J lost 7 bases, and 10 bases stayed unmatched. The CDR3 DNA sequence: TGTGCCAGCAGCCCACATAGCGGGGGGCCTAGTAATGAGCAGTTCTTC. Translating it yields CASSPHSGGPSNEQFF.

This clonotype appeared a single time. One base away lies a much larger clone, so this may be a sequencing read error. The chain links TRBV2 to TRBJ2-6; D may be TRBD1 (5 bases). The CDR3 is 15 amino acids. Germline CDR1 SNHLY, CDR2 FYNNEI. The CDR3 region is CASSAESSGASVLTF. The CDR3 DNA sequence: TGTGCCAGCAGCGCTGAATCCTCTGGGGCCAGCGTCCTGACTTTC.

This clonotype was counted ten times or more. The rearrangement links TRBV9 to TRBJ1-1; 9 bases are shared with TRBD1. The CDR3 has 15 amino acids. Germline lookup yields CDR1 SGDLS and CDR2 YYNGEE. V lost 5 bases to trimming and J lost 4 bases; unmatched junction nucleotides: 9. CDR3 residues: CASSETGGASTEAFF. The CDR3 bases are TGTGCCAGCAGTGAGACAGGGGGAGCCTCCACTGAAGCTTTCTTT.

This clonotype has more than one count but fewer than ten. The chain carries TRBV15 and TRBJ2-3; D gene ambiguous. The ends were cut back, 0 bases at V and 1 base at J, with 11 bases in the middle. CDR3 length equals 16 residues. The germline CDR1 and CDR2 sequences are LNHNV and YYDKDF (reference sequence). Written as DNA, the CDR3 is TGTGCCACCAGCAGAGATCGGAGCGCGGGCACAGATACGCAGTATTTT. Its translation: CATSRDRSAGTDTQYF. The full variable domain, with the rest looked up from reference TRBV15 and TRBJ2-3, is DAMVIQNPRYQVTQFGKPVTLSCSQTLNHNVMYWYQQKSSQAPKLLFHYYDKDFNNEADTPDNFQSRRPNTSFCFLDIRSPGLGDTAMYLCATSRDRSAGTDTQYFGPGTRLTVL.

At least ten counts were recorded for this clonotype. The CDR3: CASSFGTSGSGGELFF. CDR3 in DNA: TGTGCCAGCAGTTTCGGGACTAGCGGGAGCGGCGGGGAGCTGTTTTTT. The genes are TRBV27 and TRBJ2-2, with 14 bases that match TRBD2. Per the germline V gene, CDR1 is MNHEY and CDR2 is SMNVEV (reference sequence). The CDR3 consists of 16 residues. V dropped 3 bases and J dropped 7; count of bases not matched to a gene: 4.

The sample holds many counts of this clonotype. J is TRBJ2-1 and V is TRBV19; TRBD2 aligns across 8 bases. V lost 3 bases, J lost 9 bases, and 7 bases stayed unmatched. CDR3 length: 14 amino acids. Germline loops: CDR1 LNHDA, CDR2 SQIVND (reference sequence). CDR3 sequence (DNA): TGTGCCAGTAGTATCCATAAAGCGGGAGCTGAGCAGTTCTTC. Protein product: CASSIHKAGAEQFF.

In its sample, this clonotype was seen many times. The chain has TRBV18 and TRBJ1-2; D is uncertain. Trimming removed 3 bases at V and 6 bases at J, with 14 bases between. This CDR3 spans 14 amino acids. Germline-derived CDR1 and CDR2 are KGHSH and LQKENI. CDR3 in DNA: TGTGCCAGCTCACCTACCGAAGGTATTCATGGCTACACCTTC. It specifies CASSPTEGIHGYTF. Full variable domain (remainder filled in from reference TRBV18 and TRBJ1-2): NAGVMQNPRHLVRRRGQEARLRCSPMKGHSHVYWYRQLPEEGLKFMVYLQKENIIDESGMPKERFSAEFPKEGPSILRIQQVVRGDSAAYFCASSPTEGIHGYTFGSGTRLTVV.

This clonotype was counted ten times or more. This chain connects TRBV19 to TRBJ1-5; no reliable D call. V lost 4 bases, J lost 2 bases, and 12 bases lay in between. This CDR3 comprises 15 residues. The germline V gene encodes CDR1 LNHDA and CDR2 SQIVND (reference sequence). CDR3 bases: TGTGCCAGTAGTACTGGGAGGGTTCGCAATCAGCCCCAGCATTTT. Protein sequence: CASSTGRVRNQPQHF.